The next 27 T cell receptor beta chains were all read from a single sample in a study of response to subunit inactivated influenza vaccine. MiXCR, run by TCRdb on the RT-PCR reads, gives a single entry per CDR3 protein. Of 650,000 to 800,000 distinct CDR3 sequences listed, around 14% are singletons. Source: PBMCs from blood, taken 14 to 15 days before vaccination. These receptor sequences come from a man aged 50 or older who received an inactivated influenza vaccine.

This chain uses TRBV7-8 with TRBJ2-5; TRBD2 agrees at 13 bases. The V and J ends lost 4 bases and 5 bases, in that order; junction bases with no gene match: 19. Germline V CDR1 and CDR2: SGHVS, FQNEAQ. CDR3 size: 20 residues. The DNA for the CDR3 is TGTGCCAGCAGCTCTCGTATACCGGGACTAGCGGGGTTCAGGCGGGAGACCCAGTACTTC. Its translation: CASSSRIPGLAGFRRETQYF.

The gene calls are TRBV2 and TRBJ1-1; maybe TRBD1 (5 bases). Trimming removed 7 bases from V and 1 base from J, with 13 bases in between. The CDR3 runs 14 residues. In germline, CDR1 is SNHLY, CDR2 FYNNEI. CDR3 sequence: CASTRVGGNTEAFF. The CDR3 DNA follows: TGTGCCAGCACTCGAGTGGGGGGGAACACTGAAGCTTTCTTT.

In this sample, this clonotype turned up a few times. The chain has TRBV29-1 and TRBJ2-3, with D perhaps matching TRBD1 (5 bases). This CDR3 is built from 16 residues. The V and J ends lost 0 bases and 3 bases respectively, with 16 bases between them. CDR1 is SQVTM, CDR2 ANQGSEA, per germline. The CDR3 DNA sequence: TGCAGCGTTGAAGATCGATCAGGGTTTCCTACAGATACGCAGTATTTT. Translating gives CSVEDRSGFPTDTQYF.

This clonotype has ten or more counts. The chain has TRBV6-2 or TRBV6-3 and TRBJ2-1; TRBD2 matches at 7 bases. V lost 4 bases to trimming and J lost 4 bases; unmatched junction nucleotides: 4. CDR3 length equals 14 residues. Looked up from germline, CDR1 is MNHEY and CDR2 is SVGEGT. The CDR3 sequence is CASSSAGDYNEQFF. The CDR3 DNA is TGTGCCAGCAGTTCGGCGGGGGATTACAATGAGCAGTTCTTC.

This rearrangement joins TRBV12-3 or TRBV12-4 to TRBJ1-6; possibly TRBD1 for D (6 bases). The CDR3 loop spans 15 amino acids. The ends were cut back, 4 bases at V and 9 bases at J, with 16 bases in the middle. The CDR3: CASSSARGSGSPLHF. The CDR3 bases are TGTGCCAGCAGTTCGGCCAGGGGATCGGGTTCACCCCTCCACTTT.

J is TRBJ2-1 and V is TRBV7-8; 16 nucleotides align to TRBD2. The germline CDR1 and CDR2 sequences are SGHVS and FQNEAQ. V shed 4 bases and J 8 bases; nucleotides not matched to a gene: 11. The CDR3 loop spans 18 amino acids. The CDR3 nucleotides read TGTGCCAGCAGCTCGGGACTAGCGGGAGGGCCCTCGATCCATGAGCAGTTCTTC. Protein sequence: CASSSGLAGGPSIHEQFF.

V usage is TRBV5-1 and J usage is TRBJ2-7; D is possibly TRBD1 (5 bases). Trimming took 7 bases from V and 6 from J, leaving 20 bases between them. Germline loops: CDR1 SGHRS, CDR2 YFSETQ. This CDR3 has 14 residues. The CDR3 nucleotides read TGCGCCAGCGCCGAAGTCCACAGGATCGTCGAGCAGTACTTC. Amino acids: CASAEVHRIVEQYF.

CDR3 region: CASSEARLLIQYF. CDR3 in DNA: TGTGCCAGCAGTGAAGCTCGCCTTCTCATTCAGTACTTC. The V call is TRBV2, the J call TRBJ2-4; D gene unclear. CDR3 length: 13 amino acids. Deletions cut 0 bases from V and 9 bases from J, with 9 bases between. Germline V gene data show CDR1 as SNHLY and CDR2 as FYNNEI.

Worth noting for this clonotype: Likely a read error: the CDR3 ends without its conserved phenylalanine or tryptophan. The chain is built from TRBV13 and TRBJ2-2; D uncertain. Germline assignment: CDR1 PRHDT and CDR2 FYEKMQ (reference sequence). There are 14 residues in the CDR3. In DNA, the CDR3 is TGTGCCAGCGGCTTCGGGCAGTTCACCGGGGAGCTGTTTTGT. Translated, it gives CASGFGQFTGELFC.

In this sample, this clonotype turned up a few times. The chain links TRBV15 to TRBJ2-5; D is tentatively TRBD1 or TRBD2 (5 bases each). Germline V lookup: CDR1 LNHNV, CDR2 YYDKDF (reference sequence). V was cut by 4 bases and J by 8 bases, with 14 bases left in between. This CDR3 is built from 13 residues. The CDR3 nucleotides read TGTGCCACCAGCAAGGGGACCTCCCCCACCCAGTACTTC. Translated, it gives CATSKGTSPTQYF.

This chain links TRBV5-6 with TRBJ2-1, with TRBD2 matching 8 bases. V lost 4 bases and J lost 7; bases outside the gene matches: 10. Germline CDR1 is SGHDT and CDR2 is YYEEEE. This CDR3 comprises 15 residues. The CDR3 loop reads CASSVPGGDYNEQFF. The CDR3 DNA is TGTGCCAGCAGCGTTCCGGGAGGGGACTATAATGAGCAGTTCTTC.

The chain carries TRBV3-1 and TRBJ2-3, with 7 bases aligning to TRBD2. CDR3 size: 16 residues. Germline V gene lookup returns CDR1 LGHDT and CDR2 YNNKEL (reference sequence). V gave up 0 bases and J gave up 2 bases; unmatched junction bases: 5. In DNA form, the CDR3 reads TGTGCCAGCAGCCAAGAAGGAGGGAGGGCCACAGATACGCAGTATTTT. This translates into CASSQEGGRATDTQYF.

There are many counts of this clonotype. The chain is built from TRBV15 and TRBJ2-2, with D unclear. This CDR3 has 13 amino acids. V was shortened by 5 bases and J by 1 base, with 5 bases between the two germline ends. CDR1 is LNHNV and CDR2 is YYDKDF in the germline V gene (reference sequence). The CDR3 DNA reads TGTGCCACCAGCCCACGGAACACCGGGGAGCTGTTTTTT. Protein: CATSPRNTGELFF.

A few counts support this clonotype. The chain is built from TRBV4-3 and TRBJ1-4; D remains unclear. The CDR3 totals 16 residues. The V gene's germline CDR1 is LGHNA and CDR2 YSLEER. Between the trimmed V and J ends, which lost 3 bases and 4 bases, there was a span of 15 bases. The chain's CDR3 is CASSHYTRGINEKLFF. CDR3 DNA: TGCGCCAGCAGCCATTACACACGGGGAATTAATGAAAAACTGTTTTTT.

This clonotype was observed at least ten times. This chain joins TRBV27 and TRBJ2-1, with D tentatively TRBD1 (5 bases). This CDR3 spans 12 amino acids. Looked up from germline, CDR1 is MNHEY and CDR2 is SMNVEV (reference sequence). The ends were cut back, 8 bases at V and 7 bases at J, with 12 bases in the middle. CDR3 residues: CASGPGFNEQFF. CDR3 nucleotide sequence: TGTGCCAGCGGCCCAGGGTTTAATGAGCAGTTCTTC.

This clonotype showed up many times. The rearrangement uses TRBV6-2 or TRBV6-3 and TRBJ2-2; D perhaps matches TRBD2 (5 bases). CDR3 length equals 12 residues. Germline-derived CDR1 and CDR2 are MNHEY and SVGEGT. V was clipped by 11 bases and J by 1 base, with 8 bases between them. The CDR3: CASAGNTGELFF. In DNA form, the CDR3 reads TGTGCCTCCGCGGGGAACACCGGGGAGCTGTTTTTT.

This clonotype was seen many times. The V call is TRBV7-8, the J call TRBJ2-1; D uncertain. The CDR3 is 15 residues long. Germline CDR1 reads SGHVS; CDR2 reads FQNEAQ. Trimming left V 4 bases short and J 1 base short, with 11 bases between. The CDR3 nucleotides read TGTGCCAGCAGCTGGGTCCGAAGGTCCTACAATGAGCAGTTCTTC. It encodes CASSWVRRSYNEQFF.

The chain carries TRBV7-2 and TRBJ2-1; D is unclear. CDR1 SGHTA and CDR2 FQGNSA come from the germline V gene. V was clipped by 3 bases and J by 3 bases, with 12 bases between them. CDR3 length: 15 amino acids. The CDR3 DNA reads TGTGCCAGCAGCTTGGGCCTTCGGAACTACAATGAGCAGTTCTTC. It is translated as CASSLGLRNYNEQFF.

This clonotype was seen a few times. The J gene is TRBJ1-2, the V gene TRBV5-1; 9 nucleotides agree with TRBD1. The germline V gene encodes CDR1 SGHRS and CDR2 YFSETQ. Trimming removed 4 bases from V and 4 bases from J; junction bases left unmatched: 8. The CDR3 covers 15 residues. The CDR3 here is CASSTNPGQGYGYTF. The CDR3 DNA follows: TGCGCCAGCAGCACAAACCCGGGACAGGGCTATGGCTACACCTTC. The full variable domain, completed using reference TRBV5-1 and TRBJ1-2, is KAGVTQTPRYLIKTRGQQVTLSCSPISGHRSVSWYQQTPGQGLQFLFEYFSETQRNKGNFPGRFSGRQFSNSRSEMNVSTLELGDSALYLCASSTNPGQGYGYTFGSGTRLTVV.

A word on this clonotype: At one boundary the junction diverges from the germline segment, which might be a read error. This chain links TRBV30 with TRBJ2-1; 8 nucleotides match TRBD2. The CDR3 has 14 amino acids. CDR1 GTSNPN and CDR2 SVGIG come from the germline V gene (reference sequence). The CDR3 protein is CARSGSLSYNEQFF. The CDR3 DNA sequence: TGTGCCCGGAGCGGGAGTTTATCCTACAATGAGCAGTTCTTC. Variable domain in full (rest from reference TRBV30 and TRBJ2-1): SQTIHQWPATLVQPVGSPLSLECTVEGTSNPNLYWYRQAAGRGLQLLFYSVGIGQISSEVPQNLSASRPQDRQFILSSKKLLLSDSGFYLCARSGSLSYNEQFFGPGTRLTVL.

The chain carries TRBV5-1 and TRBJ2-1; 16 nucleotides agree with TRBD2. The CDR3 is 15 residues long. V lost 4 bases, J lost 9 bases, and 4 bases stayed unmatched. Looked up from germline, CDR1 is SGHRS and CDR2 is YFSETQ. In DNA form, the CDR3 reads TGCGCCAGCAGCCAGGGACTAGCGGGAGGGAGTGAGCAGTTCTTC. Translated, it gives CASSQGLAGGSEQFF.

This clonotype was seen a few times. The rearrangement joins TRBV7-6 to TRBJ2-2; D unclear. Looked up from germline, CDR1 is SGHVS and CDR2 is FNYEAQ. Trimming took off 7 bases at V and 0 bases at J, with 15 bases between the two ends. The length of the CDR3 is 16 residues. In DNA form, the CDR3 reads TGTGCCAGCACCCCAAGGGCGGATACGAACACCGGGGAGCTGTTTTTT. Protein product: CASTPRADTNTGELFF. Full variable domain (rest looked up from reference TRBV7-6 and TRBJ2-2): GAGVSQSPRYKVTKRGQDVALRCDPISGHVSLYWYRQALGQGPEFLTYFNYEAQQDKSGLPNDRFSAERPEGSISTLTIQRTEQRDSAMYRCASTPRADTNTGELFFGEGSRLTVL.

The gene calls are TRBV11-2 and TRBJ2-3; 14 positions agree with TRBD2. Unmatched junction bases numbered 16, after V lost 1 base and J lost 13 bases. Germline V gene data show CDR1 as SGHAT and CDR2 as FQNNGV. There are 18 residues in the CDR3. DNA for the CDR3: TGTGCCAGCAGCTTAGTCCGACTAGCGGGAGGGCCGTCGTCTTTTGAGTATTTT. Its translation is CASSLVRLAGGPSSFEYF.

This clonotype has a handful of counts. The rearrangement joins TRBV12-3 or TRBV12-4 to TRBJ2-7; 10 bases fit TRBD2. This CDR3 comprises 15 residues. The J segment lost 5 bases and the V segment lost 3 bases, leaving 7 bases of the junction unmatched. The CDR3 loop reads CASSFSGRAQDEQYF. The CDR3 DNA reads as TGTGCCAGCAGTTTCAGCGGGAGGGCCCAGGACGAGCAGTACTTC.

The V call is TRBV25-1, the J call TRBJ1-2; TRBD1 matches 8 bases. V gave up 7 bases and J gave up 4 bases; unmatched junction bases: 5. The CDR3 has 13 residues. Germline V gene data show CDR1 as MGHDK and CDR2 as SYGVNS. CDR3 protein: CASTKGQAYGYTF. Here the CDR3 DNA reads TGTGCCAGCACAAAGGGACAGGCCTATGGCTACACCTTC.

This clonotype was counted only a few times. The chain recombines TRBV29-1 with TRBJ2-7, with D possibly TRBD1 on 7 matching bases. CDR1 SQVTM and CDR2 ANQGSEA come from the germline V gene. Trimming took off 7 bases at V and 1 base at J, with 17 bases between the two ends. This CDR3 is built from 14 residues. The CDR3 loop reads CSARGGTESYEQYF. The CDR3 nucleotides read TGCAGCGCCCGAGGGGGGACAGAGTCCTACGAGCAGTACTTC.

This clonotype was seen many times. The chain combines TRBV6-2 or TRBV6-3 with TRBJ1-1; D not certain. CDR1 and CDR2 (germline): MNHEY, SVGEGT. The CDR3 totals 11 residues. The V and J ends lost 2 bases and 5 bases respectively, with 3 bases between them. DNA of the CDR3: TGTGCCAGCAGTTACGGGACTGAAGCTTTCTTT. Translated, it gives CASSYGTEAFF.